Presented here are 26 T cell receptor beta chains from one specimen sequenced in a study of T-cell reconstitution after alpha-beta-depleted transplantation in children. A TCRbeta library incorporating unique molecular identifiers was prepared. TCRdb processed the PCR reads anew with MiXCR; each CDR3 protein has one entry. This sample has fewer than 700,000 distinct CDR3 sequences, with 10% to 15% found just once. This material consisted of PBMCs, mostly from graft donor cells, taken 360 days after TCRalphabeta/CD19-depleted stem cell transplant. These receptors all come from a male patient under 18 who had a stem cell transplant for acute myeloid leukemia, so the T cells may come from the graft donor.

This clonotype was observed a handful of times. The chain recombines TRBV18 with TRBJ2-1, with a possible D match to TRBD1 (5 bases). This CDR3 is built from 12 residues. From germline, CDR1 is KGHSH and CDR2 LQKENI. V gave up 0 bases and J gave up 9 bases, with 6 bases separating them. The CDR3 sequence: CASSPPGVEQFF. The CDR3 nucleotides read TGTGCCAGCTCACCACCAGGGGTTGAGCAGTTCTTC.

This sequence joins TRBV20-1 and TRBJ2-1; 7 nucleotides agree with TRBD2. This CDR3 comprises 15 residues. V dropped 4 bases and J dropped 10; count of bases not matched to a gene: 16. CDR1 is DFQATT, CDR2 SNEGSKA, per germline (reference sequence). The CDR3 DNA is TGCAGTGCTAAAACTAGCGAGGCAAAATCAGGGGAGCAGTTCTTC. Protein: CSAKTSEAKSGEQFF.

The rearrangement uses TRBV7-8 and TRBJ2-1, with a weak D call TRBD2 (5 bases). Germline lookup yields CDR1 SGHVS and CDR2 FQNEAQ. This CDR3 region has 13 residues. The V end lost 4 bases, the J end lost 9 bases, and 13 bases lay between the germline ends. The CDR3 loop reads CASSYARGGEQFF. The CDR3 coding sequence is TGTGCCAGCAGCTACGCACGGGGTGGTGAGCAGTTCTTC.

This clonotype was seen a handful of times. The genes are TRBV11-1 and TRBJ2-6; 11 nucleotides align to TRBD1. Germline V lookup: CDR1 SGHAT, CDR2 FQDESV (reference sequence). V dropped 5 bases and J dropped 0; count of bases not matched to a gene: 9. CDR3 length: 19 amino acids. CDR3 in DNA: TGTGCCAGCAGCGCCCCCCAGGGGACAGGGGGCTCTGGGGCCAACGTCCTGACTTTC. Its protein product is CASSAPQGTGGSGANVLTF. The full variable domain, its missing parts supplied by reference TRBV11-1 and TRBJ2-6, is EAEVAQSPRYKITEKSQAVAFWCDPISGHATLYWYRQILGQGPELLVQFQDESVVDDSQLPKDRFSAERLKGVDSTLKIQPAELGDSAMYLCASSAPQGTGGSGANVLTFGAGSRLTVL.

This clonotype was counted many times. The rearrangement links TRBV5-1 to TRBJ2-3; D not resolved. In germline, CDR1 is SGHRS, CDR2 YFSETQ. The CDR3 extends over 14 amino acids. Trimming shortened V by 0 bases and J by 8 bases, and 13 bases separated the two germline ends. This CDR3 is CASSLVELTPTQYF. The CDR3, as DNA: TGCGCCAGCAGCTTGGTTGAGCTAACCCCTACGCAGTATTTT. Together with reference TRBV5-1 and TRBJ2-3, the CDR3 gives the full variable domain: KAGVTQTPRYLIKTRGQQVTLSCSPISGHRSVSWYQQTPGQGLQFLFEYFSETQRNKGNFPGRFSGRQFSNSRSEMNVSTLELGDSALYLCASSLVELTPTQYFGPGTRLTVL.

The chain recombines TRBV5-1 with TRBJ1-1, with a tentative D call TRBD1 (6 bases). Germline CDR1 SGHRS, CDR2 YFSETQ. This CDR3 comprises 13 residues. V was trimmed by 3 bases and J by 5 bases, leaving 11 bases between them. The CDR3 here is CASSWSGETEAFF. DNA of the CDR3: TGCGCCAGCAGCTGGTCAGGGGAAACTGAAGCTTTCTTT.

This clonotype appeared a few times. The gene calls are TRBV12-3 or TRBV12-4 and TRBJ1-2, with a weak D call TRBD1 (6 bases). Between the trimmed V and J ends, which lost 3 bases and 3 bases, there was a span of 14 bases. The CDR3 sequence is 15 residues long. The CDR3 here is CASSLGQGLDYGYTF. The CDR3 DNA is TGTGCCAGCAGTTTGGGTCAGGGGTTAGACTATGGCTACACCTTC.

This clonotype was seen a handful of times. V gene TRBV5-1 combines with J gene TRBJ2-5, with 11 bases matching TRBD2. CDR3 size: 15 residues. Germline trimming cut 4 bases from V and 5 bases from J; bases unmatched to any gene: 7. The germline V gene encodes CDR1 SGHRS and CDR2 YFSETQ. The CDR3 region has the DNA TGCGCCAGCAGCCAAACTAGCGGGAGAAGGGAGACCCAGTACTTC. Translation gives CASSQTSGRRETQYF.

This rearrangement joins TRBV5-4 to TRBJ2-1; D is tentatively TRBD1 or TRBD2 (5 bases each). The CDR3 length is 19 residues. The ends were cut back, 3 bases at V and 8 bases at J, with 30 bases in the middle. Germline CDR1 is SGHNT and CDR2 is YYREEE (reference sequence). CDR3 amino acids: CASSWNRRLGTGGRDEQFF. DNA of the CDR3: TGTGCCAGCAGCTGGAATAGGAGACTCGGGACCGGCGGGCGCGATGAGCAGTTCTTC.

This clonotype was counted a few times. The rearrangement links TRBV29-1 to TRBJ2-7; D is possibly TRBD2 (7 bases). Germline CDR1 and CDR2: SQVTM and ANQGSEA. The CDR3 consists of 14 residues. V dropped 2 bases and J dropped 3 bases, with 14 bases sitting between them. DNA for the CDR3: TGCAGCGTTGAAAAAAGGGGGGGGGTCTACGAGCAGTACTTC. As protein: CSVEKRGGVYEQYF.

The chain carries TRBV2 and TRBJ2-3; either TRBD1 or TRBD2 may fit D (6 bases each). The V end lost 2 bases, the J end lost 1 base, and 13 bases lay between the germline ends. Germline V gene lookup returns CDR1 SNHLY and CDR2 FYNNEI. This CDR3 spans 16 amino acids. CDR3 amino acids: CASSEWGAVGTDTQYF. CDR3 nucleotide sequence: TGTGCCAGCAGTGAATGGGGGGCAGTCGGCACAGATACGCAGTATTTT.

At least ten counts were recorded for this clonotype. The CDR3 spells CASSSGLGNEQFF. Here the CDR3 DNA reads TGTGCCAGCAGCTCGGGACTAGGGAATGAGCAGTTCTTC. The chain couples TRBV13 to TRBJ2-1; TRBD2 agrees at 8 bases. V gave up 4 bases and J gave up 7 bases; unmatched junction bases: 3. Germline V gene sequence: CDR1 PRHDT, CDR2 FYEKMQ (reference sequence). The CDR3 runs 13 residues.

V gene TRBV20-1 combines with J gene TRBJ2-7; no reliable D call. Germline CDR1 and CDR2: DFQATT and SNEGSKA (reference sequence). V dropped 5 bases and J dropped 1 base, with 3 bases sitting between them. The length of the CDR3 is 10 residues. The CDR3 nucleotides are TGCAGTGCTTGGTCCTACGAGCAGTACTTC. Protein sequence: CSAWSYEQYF.

This clonotype has just a few counts. The chain links TRBV5-1 to TRBJ2-7; D call uncertain. Trimming removed 1 base from V and 6 bases from J, with 14 bases in between. The CDR3 length is 14 residues. CDR1 SGHRS and CDR2 YFSETQ come from the germline V gene. CDR3 region: CASSLKDRAFEQYF. The CDR3 DNA is TGCGCCAGCAGCTTGAAGGACCGCGCATTCGAGCAGTACTTC.

This clonotype was seen ten or more times. The chain uses TRBV29-1 and TRBJ1-2; D possibly corresponds to TRBD1 (6 bases). V was cut by 4 bases and J by 6 bases, with 9 bases left in between. The CDR3 is 11 amino acids. Germline V gene data show CDR1 as SQVTM and CDR2 as ANQGSEA. The DNA for the CDR3 is TGCAGCGTTGGCCCAGGGGATGGCTACACCTTC. Encoded protein: CSVGPGDGYTF.

The chain combines TRBV5-4 with TRBJ2-1, with 12 bases lining up with TRBD2. V gave up 4 bases and J gave up 8 bases; unmatched junction bases: 7. Germline-derived CDR1 and CDR2 are SGHNT and YYREEE (reference sequence). This CDR3 spans 15 amino acids. This chain's CDR3 is CASSQMTSGSDEQFF. The CDR3 DNA reads TGTGCCAGCAGCCAAATGACTAGCGGGAGTGATGAGCAGTTCTTC.

There are many counts of this clonotype. This rearrangement joins TRBV7-9 to TRBJ2-1; 7 nucleotides line up with TRBD1. V lost 2 bases, J lost 6 bases, and 13 bases stayed unmatched. The CDR3 extends over 17 amino acids. Germline V CDR1 and CDR2: SEHNR, FQNEAQ (reference sequence). The CDR3 bases are TGTGCCAGCAGCTTACTAGGGGGCTGGTTAGTGAGCAATGAGCAGTTCTTC. Translated, it gives CASSLLGGWLVSNEQFF.

In its sample, this clonotype was seen a few times. This sequence joins TRBV4-1 and TRBJ2-3; TRBD2 matches 11 bases. Germline trimming cut 0 bases from V and 7 bases from J; bases unmatched to any gene: 18. CDR1 is MGHRA, CDR2 YSYEKL, per germline. This CDR3 is built from 20 residues. In nucleotides, the CDR3 is TGCGCCAGCAGCCAAGATTTGGCCAGAGCGGGACTAGCGGCTCCTAATACGCAGTATTTT. It encodes CASSQDLARAGLAAPNTQYF.

Many counts were recorded for this clonotype. Germline and junction disagree at one end, which may indicate a read error. This chain uses TRBV20-1 with TRBJ2-1, with 8 bases identical to TRBD2. Germline lookup yields CDR1 DFQATT and CDR2 SNEGSKA (reference sequence). The CDR3 is made up of 14 amino acids. The CDR3 DNA reads as TGCAGTGCTGGGGGACTAGTTCATCAGTATGAGCAGCTCTTC. Its translation: CSAGGLVHQYEQLF.

At least ten counts were recorded for this clonotype. The junction differs from germline at one of its ends, possibly a read error. The chain joins TRBV7-7 to TRBJ2-7; TRBD1 aligns across 9 bases. This CDR3 has 15 amino acids. Germline CDR1 and CDR2: SSHAT and FNYEAQ (reference sequence). The CDR3 region is CASSSGQGTLLEQYF. CDR3 sequence (DNA): TGTGCTAGCAGCTCCGGACAGGGGACCCTCCTCGAGCAGTACTTC.

The sample holds a few counts of this clonotype. V and J are TRBV4-1 and TRBJ2-7; 9 nucleotides line up with TRBD2. V lost 3 bases to trimming and J lost 6 bases; unmatched junction nucleotides: 9. The CDR3 contains 15 residues. Germline V gives CDR1 MGHRA, CDR2 YSYEKL. CDR3 protein: CASSQLAGVRGEQYF. CDR3 nucleotide sequence: TGCGCCAGCAGCCAGTTAGCGGGAGTAAGAGGCGAGCAGTACTTC.

The chain is built from TRBV28 and TRBJ1-2; D unresolved. From germline, CDR1 is MDHEN and CDR2 SYDVKM. The V and J ends lost 8 bases and 0 bases respectively, with 16 bases between them. There are 15 residues in the CDR3. CDR3 sequence reads: CASEGAGDTNYGYTF. Written as DNA, the CDR3 is TGTGCCAGCGAGGGTGCGGGTGATACTAACTATGGCTACACCTTC.

In its sample, this clonotype was seen a few times. The rearrangement links TRBV5-1 to TRBJ2-1, with D possibly TRBD1 on 5 matching bases. The V gene's germline CDR1 is SGHRS and CDR2 YFSETQ. This CDR3 is 14 amino acids long. The V gene lost 1 base and the J gene lost 4 bases, with 9 bases spanning the gap. CDR3 DNA: TGCGCCAGCAGCTTGAAAGGGGCTTACAATGAGCAGTTCTTC. Its protein product is CASSLKGAYNEQFF.

The chain uses TRBV6-4 and TRBJ2-2, with no clear D. The CDR3 loop spans 16 amino acids. Germline assignment: CDR1 MRHNA and CDR2 SNTAGT. Trimming took 0 bases from V and 1 from J, leaving 9 bases between them. The CDR3 nucleotides are TGTGCCAGCAGTGACTCAGCGACTTGGAACACCGGGGAGCTGTTTTTT. Its protein product is CASSDSATWNTGELFF.

This clonotype was seen repeatedly, ten times or more. The chain links TRBV12-3 or TRBV12-4 to TRBJ2-1; 9 bases are a match to TRBD2. The ends lost 1 base at V and 2 bases at J; junction bases unmatched: 3. This CDR3 has 16 residues. The DNA of the CDR3 is TGTGCCAGCAGTTTAGAAGCGGGAGGCCCCTACAATGAGCAGTTCTTC. As protein: CASSLEAGGPYNEQFF.

This chain uses TRBV11-2 with TRBJ2-1, with TRBD2 identical over 7 bases. The length of the CDR3 is 18 residues. The V and J ends lost 1 base and 4 bases, in that order; junction bases with no gene match: 13. CDR1 and CDR2 (germline): SGHAT, FQNNGV. CDR3 loop: CASSLGIRLAGDYNEQFF. The CDR3 bases are TGTGCCAGCAGCTTAGGTATCCGACTCGCGGGGGATTACAATGAGCAGTTCTTC.